Below are 19 T cell receptor beta chains sequenced from a single sample in a study of T cell responses to AZD1222 COVID-19 vaccine. Sequencing was performed with immunoSEQ multiplex PCR; in TCRdb, only in-frame clones are kept and a portion is missing. The table records about 150,000 clones, under 95% of them present only once. Sequences were derived from peripheral blood, sampled on day 0 of AZD1222 vaccination. The receptors here all came from an adult in good health.

This rearrangement joins TRBV9 to TRBJ1-3; the D is unclear. The CDR3 is 16 residues long. From germline, CDR1 is SGDLS and CDR2 YYNGEE. V lost 3 bases, J lost 0 bases, and 13 bases lay in between. This CDR3 is CASSAPEQSSGNTIYF. CDR3 nucleotides: TGTGCCAGCAGCGCTCCGGAACAGAGCTCTGGAAACACCATATATTTT.

The chain recombines TRBV9 with TRBJ1-4; the match to TRBD1 covers 7 bases. Germline V gene lookup returns CDR1 SGDLS and CDR2 YYNGEE. There are 20 residues in the CDR3. The J segment lost 5 bases and the V segment lost 0 bases, leaving 19 bases of the junction unmatched. The CDR3 sequence is CASSVGPGTESSIGNEKLFF. Here the CDR3 DNA reads TGTGCCAGCAGCGTAGGGCCCGGGACAGAGAGCTCAATCGGGAATGAAAAACTGTTTTTT.

This chain uses TRBV28 with TRBJ2-7; D tentatively fits TRBD1 or TRBD2 (6 bases each). The CDR3 totals 15 residues. The V end was cut by 10 bases, the J end by 2 bases, with 21 bases between. The germline gives CDR1 MDHEN, CDR2 SYDVKM. The CDR3 sequence is CATSLPGAQAYEQYF. The CDR3 DNA sequence: TGTGCCACCTCACTCCCGGGGGCTCAGGCCTACGAGCAGTACTTC.

J is TRBJ2-2 and V is TRBV28; D may be TRBD1 or TRBD2 (5 bases each). Germline V gives CDR1 MDHEN, CDR2 SYDVKM. The germline V and J ends were trimmed by 3 bases and 6 bases, with 8 bases remaining between them. This CDR3 spans 13 amino acids. In DNA form, the CDR3 reads TGTGCCAGCAGTTTTTCGGGGCCCGGGGAGCTGTTTTTT. Protein: CASSFSGPGELFF.

The chain is built from TRBV6-5 and TRBJ2-7; 8 positions match TRBD1. V dropped 2 bases and J dropped 4; count of bases not matched to a gene: 4. There are 14 residues in the CDR3. Germline loops: CDR1 MNHEY, CDR2 SVGAGI. The CDR3 reads CASSYSRGPYEQYF. CDR3 nucleotide sequence: TGTGCCAGCAGTTACAGCAGGGGGCCTTACGAGCAGTACTTC.

This chain uses TRBV6-5 with TRBJ1-1; D possibly corresponds to TRBD1 (6 bases). Trimming took off 2 bases at V and 11 bases at J, with 15 bases between the two ends. Germline V gene data show CDR1 as MNHEY and CDR2 as SVGAGI. The CDR3 runs to 13 residues. CDR3 sequence reads: CASSYPGGRWAFF. CDR3 nucleotide sequence: TGTGCCAGCAGTTACCCCGGGGGGCGCTGGGCTTTCTTT.

This clone was detected only once. J is TRBJ1-2 and V is TRBV5-5; 9 nucleotides line up with TRBD1. The CDR3 totals 13 residues. In germline, CDR1 is SGHKS, CDR2 YYEKEE (reference sequence). V shed 4 bases and J 4 bases; nucleotides not matched to a gene: 2. CDR3 sequence reads: CASSADRGYGYTF. The CDR3, as DNA: TGTGCCAGCAGCGCGGACAGGGGCTATGGCTACACCTTC.

V usage is TRBV10-2 and J usage is TRBJ2-7; no firm D call. This CDR3 spans 13 amino acids. V was shortened by 7 bases and J by 5 bases, with 15 bases between the two germline ends. Germline CDR1 reads WSHSY; CDR2 reads SAAADI. The CDR3 DNA is TGCGCCAGCATCTTGGCTGGTAGGCACGAGCAGTACTTC. Amino acids: CASILAGRHEQYF.

The CDR3 DNA is TGCGCCAGCAGCTTGCAGGGGCCGAACACCGGGGAGCTGTTTTTT. Amino acid sequence: CASSLQGPNTGELFF. The rearrangement uses TRBV5-1 and TRBJ2-2; tentative D call: TRBD1 (6 bases). Trimming shortened V by 1 base and J by 0 bases, and 7 bases separated the two germline ends. The germline V gene encodes CDR1 SGHRS and CDR2 YFSETQ. The CDR3 runs to 15 residues.

This sequence joins TRBV5-6 and TRBJ1-5; D is unresolved. V was trimmed by 3 bases and J by 2 bases, leaving 6 bases between them. The V gene's germline CDR1 is SGHDT and CDR2 YYEEEE. The CDR3 runs to 13 residues. The CDR3 DNA follows: TGTGCCAGCAGCTCTCGGGGCAATCAGCCCCAGCATTTT. The encoded protein is CASSSRGNQPQHF.

The CDR3 DNA is TGTGCCATCACCCCAGGGGGCGCGGGAACTGAAGCTTTCTTT. Encoded protein: CAITPGGAGTEAFF. The V call is TRBV10-3, the J call TRBJ1-1, with 8 bases lining up with TRBD1. Germline-derived CDR1 and CDR2 are ENHRY and SYGVKD. Trimming removed 7 bases from V and 5 bases from J; junction bases left unmatched: 9. CDR3 length equals 14 residues.

The V gene is TRBV5-4, the J gene TRBJ2-7; TRBD1 matches at 8 bases. Germline values: CDR1 SGHNT, CDR2 YYREEE (reference sequence). Germline trimming cut 4 bases from V and 6 bases from J; bases unmatched to any gene: 12. This CDR3 is built from 15 residues. The CDR3 region is CASSPRTGRVGEQYF. The CDR3 DNA is TGTGCCAGCAGCCCAAGGACAGGGAGAGTCGGCGAGCAGTACTTC. Full variable domain (remainder filled in from reference TRBV5-4 and TRBJ2-7): ETGVTQSPTHLIKTRGQQVTLRCSSQSGHNTVSWYQQALGQGPQFIFQYYREEENGRGNFPPRFSGLQFPNYSSELNVNALELDDSALYLCASSPRTGRVGEQYFGPGTRLTVT.

This clone was observed a handful of times. The chain has TRBV5-4 and TRBJ2-7; D gene uncertain. Trimming stripped 3 bases from V and 2 bases from J, with 9 bases between. The CDR3 consists of 13 residues. CDR1 SGHNT and CDR2 YYREEE come from the germline V gene (reference sequence). The CDR3 DNA reads as TGTGCCAGCAGCTCGACACAGACCTACGAGCAGTACTTC. Translation: CASSSTQTYEQYF. Full variable domain (rest looked up from reference TRBV5-4 and TRBJ2-7): ETGVTQSPTHLIKTRGQQVTLRCSSQSGHNTVSWYQQALGQGPQFIFQYYREEENGRGNFPPRFSGLQFPNYSSELNVNALELDDSALYLCASSSTQTYEQYFGPGTRLTVT.

V and J are TRBV7-9 and TRBJ2-7, with 13 bases aligning to TRBD2. CDR1 and CDR2 (germline): SEHNR, FQNEAQ (reference sequence). This CDR3 region has 15 residues. The trim removed 5 bases at V and 6 bases at J, leaving 7 bases unmatched. The CDR3 DNA is TGTGCCAGCAGCCCCGGGACTAGCGGGATAGGCGAGCAGTACTTC. Translation gives CASSPGTSGIGEQYF.

The chain combines TRBV6-2 or TRBV6-3 with TRBJ1-6; D is perhaps TRBD1 (5 bases). The CDR3 runs 19 residues. Deletions cut 1 base from V and 0 bases from J, with 16 bases between. Germline CDR1 reads MNHEY; CDR2 reads SVGEGT. CDR3 in amino acids: CASSYFRGRQSSYNSPLHF. Written as DNA, the CDR3 is TGTGCCAGCAGTTACTTCCGGGGACGTCAGAGCTCCTATAATTCACCCCTCCACTTT.

V gene TRBV27 combines with J gene TRBJ2-2; 8 nucleotides match TRBD2. CDR3 size: 16 residues. J was trimmed by 5 bases and V by 6 bases; bases with no gene match: 11. The germline CDR1 and CDR2 sequences are MNHEY and SMNVEV (reference sequence). In DNA, the CDR3 is TGTGCCAGCAGACCCATAGCGGGGAGGAGGACCGGGGAGCTGTTTTTT. Protein product: CASRPIAGRRTGELFF.

This clone was counted a few times. CDR3 sequence reads: CATSREGVAGANVLTF. CDR3 DNA sequence: TGTGCCACCAGCAGAGAGGGGGTGGCTGGGGCCAACGTCCTGACTTTC. The rearrangement links TRBV15 to TRBJ2-6, with D tentatively TRBD1 or TRBD2 (5 bases each). Trimming pared 0 bases from V and 2 bases from J, leaving 8 bases between. The germline CDR1 and CDR2 sequences are LNHNV and YYDKDF (reference sequence). This CDR3 has 16 residues. The whole variable domain, filled in from reference TRBV15 and TRBJ2-6, reads DAMVIQNPRYQVTQFGKPVTLSCSQTLNHNVMYWYQQKSSQAPKLLFHYYDKDFNNEADTPDNFQSRRPNTSFCFLDIRSPGLGDTAMYLCATSREGVAGANVLTFGAGSRLTVL.

This clone was picked up a small number of times. The chain is built from TRBV4-3 and TRBJ2-7, with TRBD1 matching over 8 bases. Trimming cost V 1 base and J 1 base; bases outside gene matches: 3. Germline CDR1 and CDR2: LGHNA and YSLEER. The CDR3 has 15 residues. The CDR3, as DNA: TGCGCCAGCAGCCAAGCACAGGGGGAGTCCTACGAGCAGTACTTC. As protein: CASSQAQGESYEQYF.

This clone is a singleton in its sample. The V and J genes are TRBV24-1 and TRBJ1-5; D is ambiguous. The CDR3 loop spans 16 amino acids. Germline assignment: CDR1 KGHDR and CDR2 SFDVKD. V was pared by 7 bases and J by 0 bases, with 15 bases between. CDR3 loop: CATRRVGPYSNQPQHF. The DNA of the CDR3 is TGTGCCACCAGGAGGGTGGGTCCATATAGCAATCAGCCCCAGCATTTT.